This T cell receptor beta chain was captured in a study of blood T cell repertoires in COVID-19 (dated by TCRdb to 2018 to 2020). About the full investigation: Samples covering the acute and convalescent phases of COVID-19 were provided by collaborators in the United States, Italy and Spain. The material from the prospective study consisted of cDNA or gDNA derived from T cells, B-cell-depleted T cells, or PBMCs. Deeply sampled blood TCRbeta repertoires from subjects exposed to, actively infected with, or recovered from COVID-19 were included in the dataset. A freely available public database, intended as a resource for researchers studying the immune response to SARS-CoV-2, is where the repertoires were released. Samples came from the ongoing ImmuneRACE study (first 160 participants) plus 1,254 subjects from 6 global collaborators. Sample metadata almost always included a de-identified subject ID, COVID-19 status, age in years and sex. Where available, HLA class I and class II types were obtained from metadata supplied by the sample provider rather than from assay-based typing.

Including cysteine and phenylalanine, the CDR3 has 12 amino acids. The read is trimmed to its CDR3 DNA, 36 bases read in frame from base 1. Via the germline V gene, CDR1 is MNHEY and CDR2 SVGEGT. V sheds 2 bases and J sheds 6 bases, leaving 6 bases between their ends. Overall results and qualifications from the work: The quantity of clinical and demographic metadata differed by source and by participant and was supplied without curation.

Notes on this clone: Its target antigen remains unknown. No much larger clone is present one base from it, and per-base qualities are unavailable.

TCRbeta CDR3 regions were amplified from genomic DNA using the immunoSEQ Assay, a bias-controlled multiplex PCR. As for the original processing: Within the assay, amplification of reference gene primers was used to estimate how many nucleated cells each sample contained. To quantify the absolute abundance of each unique TCRbeta CDR3 rearrangement, sequence reads were collapsed and filtered. For each sample, productive Simpson clonality was calculated as the square root of Simpson's diversity index over productive rearrangements. Sourced from immuneACCESS, this table was stored by TCRdb with only in-frame sequences that have V and J called. A share of the clones is absent; for the studies checked, an unresolved V gene accounts for under half, and the remainder has no known explanation. The V and J calls and clone size were taken over from that table, and D and trimming were inferred from the DNA. Here the sample has under 350,000 clones; approximately 86% occur a single time. The ten biggest clones cover around 1.4% of the sample.

The collaborating institutions used their own protocols to collect whole blood in K2EDTA tubes. For TCRbeta analysis, collaborators shipped samples in one of three forms: frozen whole blood, isolated PBMCs, or DNA extracted from either of those sample types. Sequenced: peripheral blood. Recombination linked TRBV6-2 or TRBV6-3 to TRBJ2-3, and the D gene may be TRBD1, 5 bases matching. This sequence originates from a man aged 65 to 79 with acute or convalescent COVID-19. The nucleotide sequence is TGTGCCAGCAGTTACAAGGGGGATACGCAGTATTTT. Its product reads: CASSYKGDTQYF.